The subject of this entry is one T cell receptor (beta chain). What this receptor recognizes is not known. No much larger clone exists at a distance of one base, and base qualities are not known. Using the immunoSEQ assay, TCRB CDR3 regions were amplified from approximately 2.1 micrograms of genomic DNA, or from all available DNA when less than that was on hand. Multiplex PCR used 60 forward primers for TCR V beta segments and 13 reverse primers for J beta segments. Synthetic control templates were spiked into each sample at limiting dilution to estimate reads per starting template. Sequencing produced 87 bp reads on the Illumina HiSeq System. As for the original processing: To remove PCR and sequencing errors, closely related sequences were merged with a nearest neighbor algorithm. TCR overlap was measured as the percentage of unique tumor TCR beta sequences also present in the same patient's peripheral blood. In its TCRdb copy, this immuneACCESS table keeps in-frame sequences only and misses some clones. Where compared with another copy, unresolved V genes explain less than half of these, and the others have no known cause. V, J and clone size reflect that table, while D and trimming were determined from the DNA. This sample is represented by about 87,000 clones; about four fifths of them were singletons. The top ten hold 5.5% to 8% of the sample.

The CDR1 and CDR2 encoded by the germline V gene (reference sequence) are MNHNY and SVGAGI. The trim is 6 bases for V and 1 base for J, with a gap of 12 bases between the germline ends. Taken from cysteine to phenylalanine, the CDR3 has 14 residues. Only the CDR3 DNA is retained, 42 bases long and in frame from the first base. The time point label here, explained by the study, means: after dendritic cell vaccination, including at tumor progression/relapse. Selection of patients required sufficient residual fresh-frozen tumor tissue and over two years of available survival data. Molecular status otherwise varied across the glioblastoma patients, but none of them carried an isocitrate dehydrogenase mutation. PBMC were collected before vaccination, two weeks after the third vaccination, and at tumor progression if progression occurred. Genomic DNA was extracted with the Qiagen DNeasy Blood extraction Kit.

The data are from a study of glioma-infiltrating T cells after dendritic cell vaccination (dated by TCRdb to about 2016). General notes on the study: Of the 15 glioblastoma patients in the cohort, all drawn from Phase I and II dendritic cell vaccination trials, 9 were newly diagnosed and 6 had recurrent disease. Deep sequencing of TCR beta CDR3 regions was used to quantify tumor-infiltrating lymphocyte content and compare tumor and blood repertoires in dendritic cell-vaccinated glioblastoma patients. TCR sequencing metrics, including TIL content and tumor-blood repertoire overlap, were correlated with survival after dendritic cell vaccination. The vaccine consisted of monocyte-derived dendritic cells cultured seven days with IL-4 and GM-CSF, then pulsed overnight with autologous tumor lysate. Each patient was given three intradermal dendritic cell vaccine injections, spaced two weeks apart, in the arm below the axilla. Between about 2002 and 2013, the patients were given dendritic cell vaccination pulsed with autologous tumor lysate. The research as a whole found: Higher estimated pretreatment TIL content predicted longer time to progression and overall survival after dendritic cell vaccination. No direct relationship between TCR clonality and survival was found, suggesting that a diverse polyclonal response may matter. The three-group TCR overlap response model was described as speculative and requiring prospective validation. The cohort was small and heterogeneous, with few patients having full blood and tumor sets and even fewer initial-recurrent tumor pairs.

This chain is built from TRBV6-6 and TRBJ1-1; no D gene call is confident. The sequence was obtained from a human donor with glioblastoma. The sequencing here drew on blood, taken after dendritic cell vaccination. The sequenced DNA is TGTGCCAGCAGAACTCCGGGTCCGAACACTGAAGCTTTCTTT. The resulting protein is CASRTPGPNTEAFF.